The 28 T cell receptor beta chains below all came from one sample that was sequenced in a study of cytomegalovirus exposure and HLA in healthy donors. The PCR used 60 Vbeta and 13 Jbeta primers. Libraries were prepared by immunoSEQ multiplex PCR; TCRdb keeps only in-frame clonotypes and omits some of them. The sample has about 150,000 clones; roughly 84% are singletons. Material: PBMCs. The receptors come from a woman aged 18-30 years in good health and CMV-seronegative.

V and J are TRBV19 and TRBJ2-7; 9 nucleotides agree with TRBD1. Germline CDR1 reads LNHDA; CDR2 reads SQIVND (reference sequence). The CDR3 totals 14 residues. J gave up 2 bases and V 5 bases, and 4 bases lay outside the gene matches. Here the CDR3 reads CASSLGQGPYEQYF. CDR3 nucleotide sequence: TGTGCCAGTAGTCTGGGACAGGGTCCCTACGAGCAGTACTTC.

This chain links TRBV6-5 with TRBJ1-4; D is possibly TRBD1 (6 bases). The V end lost 6 bases, the J end lost 4 bases, and 12 bases lay between the germline ends. Germline V lookup: CDR1 MNHEY, CDR2 SVGAGI. This CDR3 is 14 amino acids long. CDR3 amino acids: CASSPRGINEKLFF. As DNA, the CDR3 is TGTGCCAGCAGCCCCAGGGGCATTAATGAAAAACTGTTTTTT.

Only one count was recorded for this clone. V and J are TRBV29-1 and TRBJ2-7, with D possibly matching TRBD2 (6 bases). The V end lost 4 bases, the J end lost 5 bases, and 18 bases lay between the germline ends. This CDR3 comprises 14 residues. CDR1 is SQVTM, CDR2 ANQGSEA, per germline. CDR3 DNA sequence: TGCAGCGTTGTAGGAGGGAGACTAATGGACGAGCAGTACTTC. This codes for CSVVGGRLMDEQYF.

This chain links TRBV5-1 with TRBJ2-3; 10 bases are shared with TRBD2. CDR1 is SGHRS and CDR2 is YFSETQ in the germline V gene. The CDR3 has 16 amino acids. Trimming took 0 bases from V and 1 from J; bases not matched to a gene: 2. CDR3 in amino acids: CASSLGTSGGTDTQYF. The CDR3 DNA is TGCGCCAGCAGCTTGGGAACTAGCGGGGGCACAGATACGCAGTATTTT.

The chain employs TRBV10-2 and TRBJ1-6, with D perhaps matching TRBD1 (5 bases). This CDR3 region has 12 residues. CDR1 is WSHSY and CDR2 is SAAADI in the germline V gene. The V end was cut by 10 bases, the J end by 6 bases, with 10 bases between. This chain's CDR3 is CATRTSNSPLHF. CDR3 sequence (DNA): TGCGCCACCAGGACAAGTAATTCACCCCTCCACTTT.

The chain couples TRBV7-8 to TRBJ2-5; D is perhaps TRBD1 (5 bases). The J call could be wrong; TRBJ2-7 is a better fit for the DNA end. The CDR3 spans 12 residues. CDR1 SGHVS and CDR2 FQNEAQ come from the germline V gene. Here the CDR3 reads CASSLRGYEQYF. As DNA, the CDR3 is TGTGCCAGCAGCTTAAGGGGCTACGAGCAGTACTTC.

The rearrangement links TRBV7-6 to TRBJ2-1, with 12 bases fitting TRBD2. Per the germline V gene, CDR1 is SGHVS and CDR2 is FNYEAQ. Trimming removed 5 bases from V and 5 bases from J; junction bases left unmatched: 4. The CDR3 is made up of 15 amino acids. The CDR3 sequence: CASSRRLAGDNEQFF. Written as DNA, the CDR3 is TGTGCCAGCAGCCGCAGACTAGCGGGAGACAATGAGCAGTTCTTC.

The chain combines TRBV5-8 with TRBJ1-2; possibly TRBD1 for D (6 bases). V lost 0 bases to trimming and J lost 7 bases, with 13 bases between them. Germline V CDR1 and CDR2: SGHTS, YDEGEE. There are 14 residues in the CDR3. The CDR3 bases are TGTGCCAGCAGCTTGGCAACAGGGATCGGTGGCTACACCTTC. Residues: CASSLATGIGGYTF.

The chain employs TRBV5-1 and TRBJ2-1; 14 nucleotides align to TRBD2. This CDR3 spans 17 amino acids. The germline gives CDR1 SGHRS, CDR2 YFSETQ. J gave up 8 bases and V 3 bases, and 10 bases lay outside the gene matches. The CDR3 nucleotides read TGCGCCAGCAGCTCGGGACTAGCGGGGGCCCCCGTGGATGAGCAGTTCTTC. Amino acid sequence: CASSSGLAGAPVDEQFF.

The CDR3 here is CASSFEGGLETQYF. The CDR3 nucleotides are TGTGCCAGCAGCTTCGAGGGTGGATTAGAGACCCAGTACTTC. The chain has TRBV7-6 and TRBJ2-5, with D possibly TRBD2 on 5 matching bases. V was pared by 3 bases and J by 4 bases, with 12 bases between. This CDR3 spans 14 amino acids. Germline CDR1 is SGHVS and CDR2 is FNYEAQ.

This chain connects TRBV15 to TRBJ2-2; 7 bases match TRBD1. V shed 0 bases, J shed 0 bases, and the junction held 16 bases outside the gene matches. The CDR3 has 21 amino acids. Germline V gene data show CDR1 as LNHNV and CDR2 as YYDKDF (reference sequence). The CDR3: CATSRDLGAGGLVANTGELFF. Written as DNA, the CDR3 is TGTGCCACCAGCAGAGATCTTGGGGCAGGGGGTTTGGTGGCGAACACCGGGGAGCTGTTTTTT.

This clone was recorded only once. The rearrangement uses TRBV28 and TRBJ2-5; D possibly corresponds to TRBD2 (7 bases). Looked up from germline, CDR1 is MDHEN and CDR2 is SYDVKM. V gave up 6 bases and J gave up 5 bases, with 16 bases separating them. CDR3 size: 14 residues. The CDR3 coding sequence is TGTGCCAGCAGGGTGGGAGGGGGGCCGGAGACCCAGTACTTC. Translation gives CASRVGGGPETQYF.

The genes are TRBV28 and TRBJ2-7; 9 nucleotides match TRBD1. Germline V gene data show CDR1 as MDHEN and CDR2 as SYDVKM. This CDR3 has 12 amino acids. V gave up 8 bases and J gave up 5 bases; unmatched junction bases: 4. The CDR3 coding sequence is TGTGCCAGCTGGGGACAGGGAAACGAGCAGTACTTC. Its translation: CASWGQGNEQYF.

The chain has TRBV18 and TRBJ1-1; D is possibly TRBD1 (5 bases). V gave up 3 bases and J gave up 1 base, with 12 bases separating them. In germline, CDR1 is KGHSH, CDR2 LQKENI. The CDR3 spans 15 residues. The CDR3 coding sequence is TGTGCCAGCTCACCCCGAACAGGAGAGAACACTGAAGCTTTCTTT. It encodes CASSPRTGENTEAFF.

This chain connects TRBV19 to TRBJ1-6; TRBD1 might be the D (5 bases). V was trimmed by 3 bases and J by 10 bases, leaving 31 bases between them. Germline V lookup: CDR1 LNHDA, CDR2 SQIVND (reference sequence). The CDR3 runs to 20 residues. The CDR3 loop reads CASSITLSKWGRERGSPLHF. Written as DNA, the CDR3 is TGTGCCAGTAGTATTACCCTCTCCAAATGGGGCAGGGAACGAGGATCACCCCTCCACTTT.

Comments on this clone: One end of the junction fails to match germline, which may point to a read error. This chain uses TRBV7-9 with TRBJ1-3, with D possibly being TRBD1 (5 bases). CDR3 size: 16 residues. Germline CDR1 is SEHNR and CDR2 is FQNEAQ (reference sequence). CDR3 bases: TGTTCCAGCAGATTACCACAGGACTACTCTGGAAACACCATATATTTT. This sequence encodes CSSRLPQDYSGNTIYF.

V is TRBV10-3 and J is TRBJ1-2, with a tentative D call TRBD1 (6 bases). The CDR3 has 12 residues. The germline V gene has CDR1 ENHRY and CDR2 SYGVKD. Trimming took off 4 bases at V and 7 bases at J, with 10 bases between the two ends. Here the CDR3 reads CAISAGQCGYTF. CDR3 DNA sequence: TGTGCCATCAGTGCAGGACAGTGTGGCTACACCTTC.

This clone was counted at least ten times. The chain carries TRBV5-5 and TRBJ2-7; TRBD1 matches at 11 bases. This CDR3 comprises 14 residues. V was clipped by 5 bases and J by 3 bases; unmatched bases: 4. Germline V gene lookup returns CDR1 SGHKS and CDR2 YYEKEE (reference sequence). The CDR3 is CASRWDRGGYEQYF. CDR3 DNA sequence: TGTGCCAGCAGGTGGGACAGGGGGGGCTACGAGCAGTACTTC.

This clone was seen a single time. The CDR3 nucleotides read TGTGCCAGCAGTTCCAGCGACTGGGAGGCCAATGAGCAGTTCTTC. This gives the protein CASSSSDWEANEQFF. The chain has TRBV27 and TRBJ2-1, with D perhaps TRBD2 (6 bases). CDR1 and CDR2 (germline): MNHEY, SMNVEV (reference sequence). V lost 4 bases to trimming and J lost 6 bases, with 16 bases between them. There are 15 residues in the CDR3.

V usage is TRBV5-1 and J usage is TRBJ2-5, with TRBD2 matching over 11 bases. The J call may not be correct, given that the DNA end is closer to TRBJ2-7. The germline CDR1 and CDR2 sequences are SGHRS and YFSETQ. The CDR3 length is 14 residues. CDR3 loop: CASSLLAGAYEQYF. In nucleotides, the CDR3 is TGCGCCAGCAGCTTACTAGCGGGGGCCTACGAGCAGTACTTC.

CDR3 residues: CASTPDRSYGYTF. CDR3 sequence (DNA): TGTGCCAGCACCCCGGACAGGTCCTATGGCTACACCTTC. The chain couples TRBV6-1 to TRBJ1-2; the match to TRBD1 covers 7 bases. The CDR3 covers 13 residues. Trimming cost V 7 bases and J 4 bases; bases outside gene matches: 6. Per the germline V gene, CDR1 is MNHNS and CDR2 is SASEGT.

The chain uses TRBV5-4 and TRBJ2-5; TRBD2 matches 11 bases. The junction had 17 bases not matched to a gene; V was cut back by 3 bases and J by 7 bases. From germline, CDR1 is SGHNT and CDR2 YYREEE (reference sequence). The CDR3 length is 18 residues. CDR3 in amino acids: CASSSLNTLAGGPRTQYF. The CDR3 DNA is TGTGCCAGCAGCTCATTAAACACTCTAGCGGGGGGACCCAGGACCCAGTACTTC.

The chain links TRBV7-9 to TRBJ2-3; 8 bases line up with TRBD1. Germline V gene sequence: CDR1 SEHNR, CDR2 FQNEAQ (reference sequence). The CDR3 has 16 amino acids. J lost 6 bases, V lost 1 base, and 9 bases had no gene match. The CDR3 DNA reads as TGTGCCAGCAGCTTAGTAAGCGGCCAGGGGGCTGATACGCAGTATTTT. This encodes CASSLVSGQGADTQYF.

The chain couples TRBV18 to TRBJ2-5; TRBD2 aligns across 8 bases. Trimming cost V 0 bases and J 4 bases; bases outside gene matches: 10. Germline-derived CDR1 and CDR2 are KGHSH and LQKENI. This CDR3 is built from 17 residues. CDR3 DNA sequence: TGTGCCAGCTCACCACCGGGGTTAGCGGGATTCCCAGAGACCCAGTACTTC. Its protein is CASSPPGLAGFPETQYF.

The chain couples TRBV28 to TRBJ2-7; 9 bases agree with TRBD2. CDR1 and CDR2 from the germline V gene are MDHEN and SYDVKM. CDR3 length equals 13 residues. With 5 bases clipped from V and 6 bases from J, the junction kept 5 bases outside the gene matches. The CDR3: CASSPSGGREQYF. The CDR3 DNA reads TGTGCCAGCAGTCCAAGCGGGGGGCGCGAGCAGTACTTC.

The chain recombines TRBV7-2 with TRBJ1-2; a possible D gene is TRBD1 (6 bases). Trimming removed 5 bases at V and 13 bases at J, with 17 bases between. The CDR3 loop spans 12 amino acids. Per germline, CDR1 SGHTA and CDR2 FQGNSA. As DNA, the CDR3 is TGTGCCAGCAGCCCACTTACAGGGAGTTGCACCTTC. Protein product: CASSPLTGSCTF.

The rearrangement links TRBV6-4 to TRBJ2-3; 13 positions match TRBD2. The length of the CDR3 is 15 residues. The germline V gene has CDR1 MRHNA and CDR2 SNTAGT. The ends lost 4 bases at V and 4 bases at J; junction bases unmatched: 2. The chain's CDR3 is CASSVTSGGSDTQYF. CDR3 coding DNA: TGTGCCAGCAGTGTGACTAGCGGGGGGTCAGATACGCAGTATTTT.

This clone was picked up one time. The chain couples TRBV5-4 to TRBJ1-3, with TRBD1 identical over 12 bases. The V gene's germline CDR1 is SGHNT and CDR2 YYREEE (reference sequence). The CDR3 is made up of 17 amino acids. Trimming took 4 bases from V and 1 from J; bases not matched to a gene: 6. The CDR3 sequence: CASSIGTGGASGNTIYF. The CDR3 DNA reads TGTGCCAGCAGCATAGGGACAGGGGGCGCTTCTGGAAACACCATATATTTT.